This T cell receptor beta chain was sequenced in a study of T-cell memory formation after mild COVID-19. Worth noting for this clonotype: Its antigen is not identified.

TCRdb itself ran the 5' RACE reads through MiXCR, one entry per CDR3 protein. The table lists 550,000 to 700,000 distinct CDR3 sequences, 15% to 20% of them singletons. This CDR3 has 16 amino acids. The germline gives CDR1 SGHTA, CDR2 FQGTGA. Trimming left V 1 base short and J 0 bases short, with 12 bases between. Points from the study as a whole: CD4/CD8 balance held among clones contracting day 15 to 85, and later expanders leaned CD4+.

The sequenced sample was PBMCs or a T cell subset sorted from them (not recorded which). The sequence was collected from an adult woman who had mild COVID-19 (a few samples of this study predate the infection). Cell type and time point are not known. The V and J genes are TRBV7-3 and TRBJ1-2; the D gene is possibly TRBD1 (5 bases). CDR3 sequence reads: CASSLNSPRANYGYTF. The DNA for the CDR3 is TGTGCCAGCAGCTTAAACTCGCCCAGGGCTAACTATGGCTACACCTTC.